This T cell receptor (beta chain) was documented in a study of blood T cell repertoires in COVID-19. In this sample, this clone turned up once. CDR1 is MNHGY, CDR2 SVAAGI, per germline. CDR3 size: 19 residues. V lost 5 bases, J lost 7 bases, and 22 bases stayed unmatched. Profiled with immunoSEQ multiplex PCR; TCRdb holds only in-frame clones, not every one. The sample includes 200,000 to 250,000 clones, around four fifths of them seen just once. The genes are TRBV6-9 and TRBJ2-1, with 8 bases aligning to TRBD2. The clonotype originates from a woman in her seventies with COVID-19, enrolled during active disease. The specimen sequenced was peripheral blood. CDR3 DNA: TGTGCCAGCAGTCCACCCACGACTAGCGAAGTGGATAGTAGGAATGAGCAGTTCTTC. Its protein is CASSPPTTSEVDSRNEQFF.